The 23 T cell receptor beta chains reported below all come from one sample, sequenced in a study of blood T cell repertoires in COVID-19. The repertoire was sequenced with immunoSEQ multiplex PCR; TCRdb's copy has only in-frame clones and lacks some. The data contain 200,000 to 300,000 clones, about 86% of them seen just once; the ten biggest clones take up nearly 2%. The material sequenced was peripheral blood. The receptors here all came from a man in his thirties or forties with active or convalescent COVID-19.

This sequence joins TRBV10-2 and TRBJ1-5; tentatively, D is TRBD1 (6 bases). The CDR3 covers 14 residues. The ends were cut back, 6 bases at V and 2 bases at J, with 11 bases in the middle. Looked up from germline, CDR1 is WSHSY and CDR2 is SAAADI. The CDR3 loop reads CASREGGGNQPQHF. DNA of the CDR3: TGCGCCAGCAGAGAGGGGGGCGGCAATCAGCCCCAGCATTTT.

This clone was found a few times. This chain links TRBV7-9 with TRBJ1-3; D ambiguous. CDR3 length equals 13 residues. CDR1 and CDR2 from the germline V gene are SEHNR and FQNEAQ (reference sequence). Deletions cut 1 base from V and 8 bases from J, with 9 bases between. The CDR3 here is CASSLGGGDTIYF. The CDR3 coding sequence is TGTGCCAGCAGCTTAGGCGGCGGAGACACCATATATTTT.

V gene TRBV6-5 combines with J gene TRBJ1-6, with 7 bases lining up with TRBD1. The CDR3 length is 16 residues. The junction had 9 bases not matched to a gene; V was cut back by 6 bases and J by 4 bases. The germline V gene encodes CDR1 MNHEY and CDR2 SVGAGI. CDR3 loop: CASRYNRDRYNSPLHF. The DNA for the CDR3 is TGTGCCAGCAGGTACAACCGGGACAGATATAATTCACCCCTCCACTTT.

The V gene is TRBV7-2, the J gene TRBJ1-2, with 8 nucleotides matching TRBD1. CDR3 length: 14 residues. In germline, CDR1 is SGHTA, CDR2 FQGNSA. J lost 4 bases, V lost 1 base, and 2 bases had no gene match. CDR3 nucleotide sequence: TGTGCCAGCAGCTTAGACAGGGGGGGCTATGGCTACACCTTC. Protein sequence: CASSLDRGGYGYTF.

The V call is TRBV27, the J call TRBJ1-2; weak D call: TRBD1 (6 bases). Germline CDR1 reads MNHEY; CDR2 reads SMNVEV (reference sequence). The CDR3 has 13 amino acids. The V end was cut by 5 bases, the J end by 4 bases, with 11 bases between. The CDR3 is CASSLDRFYGYTF. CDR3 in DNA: TGTGCCAGCAGTCTTGACAGGTTCTATGGCTACACCTTC.

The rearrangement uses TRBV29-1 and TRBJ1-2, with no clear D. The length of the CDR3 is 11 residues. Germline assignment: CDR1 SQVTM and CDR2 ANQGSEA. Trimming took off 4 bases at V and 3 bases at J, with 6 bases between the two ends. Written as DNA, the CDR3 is TGCAGCGTTGCCGGGGACTATGGCTACACCTTC. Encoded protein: CSVAGDYGYTF.

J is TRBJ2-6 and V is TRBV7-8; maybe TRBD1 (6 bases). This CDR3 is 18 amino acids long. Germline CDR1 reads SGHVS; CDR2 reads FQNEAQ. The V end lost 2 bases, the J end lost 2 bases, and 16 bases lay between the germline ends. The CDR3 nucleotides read TGTGCCAGCAGCTTAACGAGACAGGAGGAGCCTGGGGCCAACGTCCTGACTTTC. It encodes CASSLTRQEEPGANVLTF.

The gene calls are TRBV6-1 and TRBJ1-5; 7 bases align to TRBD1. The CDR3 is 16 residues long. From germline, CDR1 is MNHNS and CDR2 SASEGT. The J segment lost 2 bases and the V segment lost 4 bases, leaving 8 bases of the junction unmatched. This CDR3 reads CASSGIRDSRNQPQHF. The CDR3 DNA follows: TGTGCCAGCAGTGGAATCCGGGACAGCCGCAATCAGCCCCAGCATTTT.

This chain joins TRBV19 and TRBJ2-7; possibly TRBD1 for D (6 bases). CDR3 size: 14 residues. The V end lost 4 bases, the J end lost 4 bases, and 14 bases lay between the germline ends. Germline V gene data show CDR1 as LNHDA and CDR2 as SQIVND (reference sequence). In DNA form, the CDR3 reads TGTGCCAGTAGTAGTAGGACAGACGGATACGAGCAGTACTTC. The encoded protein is CASSSRTDGYEQYF.

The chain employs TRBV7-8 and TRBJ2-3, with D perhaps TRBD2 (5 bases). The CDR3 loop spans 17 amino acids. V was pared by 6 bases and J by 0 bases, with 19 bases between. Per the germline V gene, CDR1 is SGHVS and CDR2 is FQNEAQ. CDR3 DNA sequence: TGTGCCAGCAGTCACTCGTGGGAGTCCTCGAGCACAGATACGCAGTATTTT. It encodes CASSHSWESSSTDTQYF.

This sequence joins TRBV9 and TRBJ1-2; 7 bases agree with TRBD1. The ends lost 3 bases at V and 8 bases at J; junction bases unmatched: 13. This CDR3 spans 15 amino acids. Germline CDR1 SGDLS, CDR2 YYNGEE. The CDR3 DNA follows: TGTGCCAGCAGCGGAACGAAACCAAACAGGGGCGGCTACACCTTC. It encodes CASSGTKPNRGGYTF. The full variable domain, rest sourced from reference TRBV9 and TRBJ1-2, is DSGVTQTPKHLITATGQRVTLRCSPRSGDLSVYWYQQSLDQGLQFLIQYYNGEERAKGNILERFSAQQFPDLHSELNLSSLELGDSALYFCASSGTKPNRGGYTFGSGTRLTVV.

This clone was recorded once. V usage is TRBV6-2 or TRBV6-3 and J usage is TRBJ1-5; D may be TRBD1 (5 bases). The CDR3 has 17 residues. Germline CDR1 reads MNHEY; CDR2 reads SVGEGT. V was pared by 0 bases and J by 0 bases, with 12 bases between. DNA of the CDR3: TGTGCCAGCAGTTACTCCAGACAGACGTATAGCAATCAGCCCCAGCATTTT. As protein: CASSYSRQTYSNQPQHF.

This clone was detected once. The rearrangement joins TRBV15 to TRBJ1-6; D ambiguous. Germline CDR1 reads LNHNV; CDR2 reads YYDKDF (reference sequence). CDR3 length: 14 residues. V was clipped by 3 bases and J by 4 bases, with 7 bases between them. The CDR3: CATSRIEYNSPLHF. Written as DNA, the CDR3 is TGTGCCACCAGCAGGATAGAATATAATTCACCCCTCCACTTT.

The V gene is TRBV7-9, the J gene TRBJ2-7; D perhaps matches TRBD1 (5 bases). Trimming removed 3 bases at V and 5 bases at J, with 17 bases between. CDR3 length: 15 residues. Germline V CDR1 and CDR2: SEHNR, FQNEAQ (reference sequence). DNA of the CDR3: TGTGCCAGCAGCTTGCCTACAGGCCCGGGTGACGAGCAGTACTTC. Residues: CASSLPTGPGDEQYF.

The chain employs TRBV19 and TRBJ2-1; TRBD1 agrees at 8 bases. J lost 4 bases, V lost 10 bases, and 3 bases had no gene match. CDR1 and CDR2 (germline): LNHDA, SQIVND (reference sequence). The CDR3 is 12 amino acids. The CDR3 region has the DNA TGTGCCACCAGGACAGGGTACAATGAGCAGTTCTTC. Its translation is CATRTGYNEQFF. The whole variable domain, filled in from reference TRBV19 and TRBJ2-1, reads DGGITQSPKYLFRKEGQNVTLSCEQNLNHDAMYWYRQDPGQGLRLIYYSQIVNDFQKGDIAEGYSVSREKKESFPLTVTSAQKNPTAFYLCATRTGYNEQFFGPGTRLTVL.

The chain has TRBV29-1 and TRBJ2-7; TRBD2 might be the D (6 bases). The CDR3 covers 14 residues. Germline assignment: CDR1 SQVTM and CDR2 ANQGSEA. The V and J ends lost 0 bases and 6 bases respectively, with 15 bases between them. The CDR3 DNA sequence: TGCAGCGTTGAAGATCACGGGGGTACCTCCGAGCAGTACTTC. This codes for CSVEDHGGTSEQYF.

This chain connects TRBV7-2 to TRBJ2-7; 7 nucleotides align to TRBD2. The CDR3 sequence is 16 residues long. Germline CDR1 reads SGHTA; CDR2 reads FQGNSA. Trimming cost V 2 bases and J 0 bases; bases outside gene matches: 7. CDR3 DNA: TGTGCCAGCAGCTTAACGGGGGAGGGGTCCTCCTACGAGCAGTACTTC. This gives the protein CASSLTGEGSSYEQYF.

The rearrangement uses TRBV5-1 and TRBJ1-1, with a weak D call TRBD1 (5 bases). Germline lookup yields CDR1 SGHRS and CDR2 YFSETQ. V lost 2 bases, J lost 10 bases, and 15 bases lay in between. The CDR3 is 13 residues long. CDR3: CASSLDLDSLAFF. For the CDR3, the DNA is TGCGCCAGCAGCTTAGACCTCGACAGTCTAGCTTTCTTT.

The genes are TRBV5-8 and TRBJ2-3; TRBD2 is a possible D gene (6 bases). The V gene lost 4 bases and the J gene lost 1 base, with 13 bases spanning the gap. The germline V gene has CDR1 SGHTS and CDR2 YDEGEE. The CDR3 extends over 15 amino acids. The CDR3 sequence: CASSPGSSGTDTQYF. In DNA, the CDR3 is TGTGCCAGCAGCCCGGGGTCTAGCGGCACAGATACGCAGTATTTT. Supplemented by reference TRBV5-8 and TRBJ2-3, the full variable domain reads EAGVTQSPTHLIKTRGQQATLRCSPISGHTSVYWYQQALGLGLQFLLWYDEGEERNRGNFPPRFSGRQFPNYSSELNVNALELEDSALYLCASSPGSSGTDTQYFGPGTRLTVL.

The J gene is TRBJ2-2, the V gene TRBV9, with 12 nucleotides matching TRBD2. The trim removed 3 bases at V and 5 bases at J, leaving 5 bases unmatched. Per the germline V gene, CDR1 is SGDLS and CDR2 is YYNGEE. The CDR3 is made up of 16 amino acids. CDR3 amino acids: CASSATGTSGTGELFF. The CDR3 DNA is TGTGCCAGCAGCGCCACCGGGACTAGCGGGACCGGGGAGCTGTTTTTT.

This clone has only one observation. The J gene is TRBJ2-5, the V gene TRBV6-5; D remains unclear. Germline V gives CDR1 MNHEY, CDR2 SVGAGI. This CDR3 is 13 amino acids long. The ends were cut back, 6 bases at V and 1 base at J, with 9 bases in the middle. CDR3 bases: TGTGCCAGCAGCCGACTTGCCCAAGAGACCCAGTACTTC. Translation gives CASSRLAQETQYF.

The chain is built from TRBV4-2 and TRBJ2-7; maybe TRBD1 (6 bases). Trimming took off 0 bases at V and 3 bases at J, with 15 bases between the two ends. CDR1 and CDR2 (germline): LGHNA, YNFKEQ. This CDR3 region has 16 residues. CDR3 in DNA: TGTGCCAGCAGCCAAGATCAAGGGGGTAGCCTCTACGAGCAGTACTTC. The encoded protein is CASSQDQGGSLYEQYF.

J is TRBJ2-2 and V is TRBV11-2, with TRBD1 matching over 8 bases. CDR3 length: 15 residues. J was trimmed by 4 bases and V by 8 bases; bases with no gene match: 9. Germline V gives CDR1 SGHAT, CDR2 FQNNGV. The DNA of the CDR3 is TGTGCCAGCCCACTGGACAGGGCGTTCACCGGGGAGCTGTTTTTT. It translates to CASPLDRAFTGELFF.